This T cell receptor (beta chain) was recovered during a study of CD8 T cells in Susac syndrome. CDR3 length: 15 amino acids. V was clipped by 6 bases and J by 3 bases, with 17 bases between them. RNA was extracted with the RNeasy kit, and a quantity of roughly 0.5 to 1 ug was reverse transcribed using random hexamers. immunoSEQ multiplex PCR amplified TCR beta CDR3 across 54 Vbeta, 13 Jbeta. MiXCR, run by TCRdb on the immunoSEQ multiplex PCR reads, gives a single entry per CDR3 protein. This table holds tens of thousands of distinct CDR3 sequences, around 94% found once. This chain links TRBV12-3 or TRBV12-4 with TRBJ1-1; perhaps TRBD1 as D (5 bases). The sequencing sample was made of CD4+ T cells from PBMCs. The TCR originated in a human donor with Susac syndrome. The CDR3 region is CASRNSGFGYTEAFF. In nucleotides, the CDR3 is TGTGCCAGCAGGAACTCAGGGTTCGGGTACACTGAAGCTTTCTTT.